The T cell receptor beta chain under discussion was sequenced for a study of blood T cell repertoires in COVID-19. In the authors' workflow: By means of reference gene primer amplification, nucleated cell counts were estimated. Measured with immunoSEQ multiplex PCR; TCRdb has only the in-frame clones, and not every one. V, J and clone size are those of that table, while D and trimming were read from the DNA. This table has 80,000 or so clones, around 86% appearing once. Trimming pared 5 bases from V and 8 bases from J, leaving 18 bases between. Germline CDR1 MDHEN, CDR2 SYDVKM. The CDR3 runs 14 residues.

The chain uses TRBV28 and TRBJ1-2; D remains ambiguous. The specimen was peripheral blood. The sequence derives from a woman aged 55-69 years with acute or convalescent COVID-19. CDR3 residues: CASSRQPRENGYTF. CDR3 DNA sequence: TGTGCCAGCAGTCGGCAACCACGGGAGAACGGCTACACCTTC.